This TCR beta chain comes out of a study of blood T cell repertoires in COVID-19. Turning to the study itself: COVID-19 samples collected from the United States, Italy and Spain covered acute and convalescent phases. From T cells, B-cell-depleted T cells, or PBMCs came the material, which was cDNA or gDNA.

In the authors' workflow: Nucleated cell counts were estimated from reference gene primer amplification. The method was immunoSEQ multiplex PCR; TCRdb's version includes in-frame clones alone and lacks a portion of them. From that table come the V and J calls and clone size; the DNA was used to work out D and trimming. This sample has a few hundred thousand clones, with 70% to 90% found just once. CDR3 length equals 15 residues. Per germline, CDR1 SGHRS and CDR2 YFSETQ. V was pared by 4 bases and J by 2 bases, with 5 bases of the junction left unmatched. The sequenced material came from PBMCs or T cells enriched from blood (not recorded which). The rearrangement joins TRBV5-1 to TRBJ2-7; 11 bases are shared with TRBD2. The origin of this receptor is a woman in her thirties or forties who had recovered from COVID-19. DNA of the CDR3: TGCGCCAGCAGCGCCCGACTAGCGGGGCCCTACGAGCAGTACTTC. This codes for CASSARLAGPYEQYF.